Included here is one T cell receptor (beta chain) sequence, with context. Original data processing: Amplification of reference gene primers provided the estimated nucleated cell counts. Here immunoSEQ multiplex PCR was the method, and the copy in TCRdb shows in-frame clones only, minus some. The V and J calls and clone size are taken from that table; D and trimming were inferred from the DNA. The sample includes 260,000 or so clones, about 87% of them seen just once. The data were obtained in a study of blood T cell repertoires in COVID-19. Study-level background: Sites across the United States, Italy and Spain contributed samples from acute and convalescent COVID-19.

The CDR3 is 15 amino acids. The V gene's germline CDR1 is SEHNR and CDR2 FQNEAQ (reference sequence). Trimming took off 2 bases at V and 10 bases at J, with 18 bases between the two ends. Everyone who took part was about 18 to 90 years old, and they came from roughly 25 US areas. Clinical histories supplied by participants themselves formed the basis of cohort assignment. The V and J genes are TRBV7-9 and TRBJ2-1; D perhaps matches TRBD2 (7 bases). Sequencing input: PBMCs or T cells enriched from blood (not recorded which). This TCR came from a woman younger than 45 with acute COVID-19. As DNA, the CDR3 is TGTGCCAGCAGCTTACTGGCGGGGGCCTCGAGGGAGCAGTTCTTC. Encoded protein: CASSLLAGASREQFF.